What follows is one T cell receptor (beta chain) and its context. At least ten counts were recorded for this clone. Its antigen is currently not known. Per-base qualities were not stored, and no clone one base away is much larger. The collaborating institutions used their own protocols to collect whole blood in K2EDTA tubes. For TCRbeta analysis, collaborators shipped samples as frozen whole blood, isolated PBMCs, or DNA extracted from either of those sample types. This sample is drawn from a study of blood T cell repertoires in COVID-19 (dated by TCRdb to about 2020). Broadly, across the study: Samples covering the acute and convalescent phases of COVID-19 were provided by collaborators in the United States, Italy and Spain. Samples were obtained from the ongoing ImmuneRACE study (first 160 participants) and from over 1,000 subjects provided by 6 global collaborators. The prospective study material was composed of cDNA or gDNA derived from T cells, B-cell-depleted T cells, or PBMCs. HLA class I and class II types, where available, came from metadata supplied by the sample provider rather than from assay-based typing. Nearly every sample came with metadata listing a de-identified subject ID, COVID-19 status, age in years and sex. Deeply sampled blood TCRbeta repertoires from subjects exposed to, actively infected with, or recovered from COVID-19 were included in the dataset. The repertoires were released in a freely available public database meant as a resource for research on the immune response to SARS-CoV-2.

Study-wide conclusions, independent of this receptor: How much clinical and demographic metadata was included differed by source and by participant, and the metadata was provided uncurated.

TCRbeta CDR3 regions were amplified from genomic DNA by means of the immunoSEQ Assay, a bias-controlled multiplex PCR. As for the original processing: Nucleated cell counts per sample were estimated from amplification of reference gene primers within the assay. To quantify the absolute abundance of each unique TCRbeta CDR3 rearrangement, sequence reads were collapsed and filtered. For each sample, productive Simpson clonality was calculated as the square root of Simpson's diversity index over productive rearrangements. In TCRdb, the immuneACCESS table is reduced to in-frame sequences with V and J assigned. These tables do not hold every clone; where another copy was compared, an unresolved V gene accounts for under half, and the others remain unexplained. D and trimming come from the DNA, and the V and J calls and clone size come from that table. Counted in this sample were around 340,000 clones; more than 70% of them appeared once. The top ten hold around 3% of the sample.

V lost 2 bases and J lost 6 bases; the stretch between them is 23 bases long. The CDR1 and CDR2 encoded by the germline V gene (reference sequence) are SEHNR and FQNEAQ. The CDR3 sequence holds 18 residues, the cysteine and phenylalanine included. Just CDR3 DNA is preserved here, 54 bases in frame from base 1. This TCR was sampled from a man aged 25 to 40 with active or convalescent COVID-19. Material for sequencing was peripheral blood. The chain employs TRBV7-9 and TRBJ2-1; the D region possibly corresponds to TRBD2 (6 bases align). The CDR3 protein sequence reads: CASSLFWGNSGRGNEQFF. The DNA sequence is TGTGCCAGCAGCTTATTTTGGGGGAATAGCGGTAGGGGCAATGAGCAGTTCTTC.